The 22 T cell receptor beta chains presented below share a single source sample, sequenced in a study of response to subunit inactivated influenza vaccine. In TCRdb, the RT-PCR reads were re-called with MiXCR into one record per CDR3 protein. The sample shows fewer than 800,000 distinct CDR3 sequences, approximately 15% of them seen only once. Sequences were derived from PBMCs from blood, sampled approximately 12 days after vaccination. The receptors were gathered from a man aged 50 to 60 who received an inactivated influenza vaccine.

This CDR3 is CSASPPAGGADTQYF. Written as DNA, the CDR3 is TGCAGTGCTAGCCCCCCCGCGGGAGGGGCAGATACGCAGTATTTT. The chain carries TRBV20-1 and TRBJ2-3; 9 nucleotides match TRBD2. Looked up from germline, CDR1 is DFQATT and CDR2 is SNEGSKA (reference sequence). V lost 3 bases, J lost 4 bases, and 8 bases stayed unmatched. The CDR3 is 15 amino acids.

The chain combines TRBV7-2 with TRBJ2-7; perhaps TRBD2 as D (5 bases). Germline loops: CDR1 SGHTA, CDR2 FQGNSA. Trimming removed 5 bases from V and 6 bases from J, with 17 bases in between. The CDR3 length is 14 residues. CDR3 DNA: TGTGCCAGCAGCCCGCGGCAAATAGCGATCGAGCAGTACTTC. Translated: CASSPRQIAIEQYF.

The chain carries TRBV3-1 and TRBJ2-5; perhaps TRBD1 as D (6 bases). The V and J ends lost 2 bases and 1 base respectively, with 11 bases between them. The CDR3 is made up of 15 amino acids. Looked up from germline, CDR1 is LGHDT and CDR2 is YNNKEL (reference sequence). CDR3 residues: CASSQQGPIQETQYF. The CDR3 DNA reads TGTGCCAGCAGCCAACAGGGGCCAATCCAAGAGACCCAGTACTTC.

The chain recombines TRBV25-1 with TRBJ1-2, with a possible D match to TRBD1 (6 bases). The CDR3 runs to 14 residues. In germline, CDR1 is MGHDK, CDR2 SYGVNS. V lost 4 bases to trimming and J lost 4 bases, with 13 bases between them. This CDR3 is CASSGGADSYGYTF. The CDR3 DNA follows: TGTGCCAGCAGTGGGGGGGCGGACAGCTATGGCTACACCTTC.

DNA of the CDR3: TGTGCCACCAGCAGAGACCAGGCCCAAAATTCACCCCTCCACTTT. It encodes CATSRDQAQNSPLHF. The V gene is TRBV15, the J gene TRBJ1-6; D is undetermined. The CDR3 contains 15 residues. Germline CDR1 is LNHNV and CDR2 is YYDKDF (reference sequence). Trimming took 0 bases from V and 7 from J, leaving 10 bases between them.

This clonotype was detected a few times. The rearrangement uses TRBV29-1 and TRBJ2-7; possibly TRBD2 for D (6 bases). CDR3 length equals 12 residues. The germline gives CDR1 SQVTM, CDR2 ANQGSEA. V shed 4 bases and J shed 6 bases, with 13 bases lying between them. CDR3: CSVGGTPSEQYF. DNA for the CDR3: TGCAGCGTTGGCGGGACCCCCTCCGAGCAGTACTTC.

This clonotype was detected a few times. The chain combines TRBV7-9 with TRBJ2-7; 13 bases are shared with TRBD2. CDR3 length: 17 residues. Trimming removed 1 base from V and 1 base from J; junction bases left unmatched: 4. Germline assignment: CDR1 SEHNR and CDR2 FQNEAQ (reference sequence). CDR3 residues: CASSLGLAGGISYEQYF. The CDR3 DNA sequence: TGTGCCAGCAGCTTAGGACTAGCGGGAGGCATATCCTACGAGCAGTACTTC.

The J gene is TRBJ2-5, the V gene TRBV3-1; unclear D gene. The length of the CDR3 is 14 residues. V was shortened by 0 bases and J by 1 base, with 6 bases between the two germline ends. Germline CDR1 and CDR2: LGHDT and YNNKEL (reference sequence). The CDR3 nucleotides read TGTGCCAGCAGCCAAGAGGCCGGCCAAGAGACCCAGTACTTC. It specifies CASSQEAGQETQYF.

This clonotype was observed a few times. The V gene is TRBV11-1, the J gene TRBJ1-5; no clear D. The V end lost 5 bases, the J end lost 5 bases, and 10 bases lay between the germline ends. CDR1 and CDR2 (germline): SGHAT, FQDESV (reference sequence). The CDR3 consists of 13 residues. CDR3 sequence (DNA): TGTGCCAGCAGCATCAAAGTCGATCAGCCCCAGCATTTT. This sequence encodes CASSIKVDQPQHF.

The chain has TRBV18 and TRBJ1-1, with 7 bases fitting TRBD1. Trimming at V came to 3 bases and at J to 5 bases, leaving 6 bases not matched to a gene. The germline CDR1 and CDR2 sequences are KGHSH and LQKENI. This CDR3 has 14 amino acids. The CDR3 protein is CASSPPTGPTEAFF. CDR3 in DNA: TGTGCCAGCTCACCCCCGACAGGGCCGACTGAAGCTTTCTTT.

This rearrangement joins TRBV3-1 to TRBJ2-5; 7 positions match TRBD2. The germline gives CDR1 LGHDT, CDR2 YNNKEL (reference sequence). The trim removed 1 base at V and 4 bases at J, leaving 3 bases unmatched. The CDR3 covers 14 residues. The DNA for the CDR3 is TGTGCCAGCAGCCAAGGCCTAGCGGCAGAGACCCAGTACTTC. Protein product: CASSQGLAAETQYF.

This clonotype turned up a few times. This sequence joins TRBV10-2 and TRBJ2-5, with D maybe TRBD1 (6 bases). With 8 bases removed from V and 4 bases from J, the gap between germline ends came to 8 bases. Per germline, CDR1 WSHSY and CDR2 SAAADI. There are 11 residues in the CDR3. CDR3 nucleotide sequence: TGCGCCAGCGGCAGGGGAGAGACCCAGTACTTC. Residues: CASGRGETQYF.

V gene TRBV20-1 combines with J gene TRBJ2-7, with D possibly being TRBD2 (5 bases). Germline assignment: CDR1 DFQATT and CDR2 SNEGSKA (reference sequence). The CDR3 loop spans 15 amino acids. The V gene lost 3 bases and the J gene lost 6 bases, with 21 bases spanning the gap. The chain's CDR3 is CSASSSLNPTSEQYF. In DNA, the CDR3 is TGCAGTGCTAGTTCCTCCTTGAACCCCACTAGCGAGCAGTACTTC.

V usage is TRBV20-1 and J usage is TRBJ2-3; D remains unclear. This CDR3 spans 14 amino acids. V lost 1 base to trimming and J lost 6 bases, with 14 bases between them. The V gene's germline CDR1 is DFQATT and CDR2 SNEGSKA (reference sequence). Here the CDR3 reads CSARVSPPGDTQYF. DNA for the CDR3: TGCAGTGCTAGAGTTAGCCCACCCGGGGATACGCAGTATTTT.

In this sample, this clonotype turned up a few times. V gene TRBV11-2 combines with J gene TRBJ1-1; tentative D call: TRBD1 (6 bases). CDR1 is SGHAT and CDR2 is FQNNGV in the germline V gene. The V and J ends lost 5 bases and 0 bases respectively, with 13 bases between them. The CDR3 runs to 15 residues. CDR3 in DNA: TGTGCCAGCAGCATCGGACAGACTATGAACACTGAAGCTTTCTTT. Translating gives CASSIGQTMNTEAFF.

V is TRBV10-3 and J is TRBJ2-3; D call uncertain. V was pared by 3 bases and J by 3 bases, with 19 bases between. Germline V gene sequence: CDR1 ENHRY, CDR2 SYGVKD. The CDR3 is made up of 17 amino acids. CDR3 amino acids: CAISDGVNGPLTDTQYF. The CDR3 coding sequence is TGTGCCATCAGTGATGGAGTGAACGGCCCATTAACAGATACGCAGTATTTT.

The chain has TRBV7-8 and TRBJ1-2; 7 nucleotides align to TRBD1. Germline lookup yields CDR1 SGHVS and CDR2 FQNEAQ. The CDR3 is 14 residues long. With 5 bases clipped from V and 4 bases from J, the junction kept 7 bases outside the gene matches. CDR3 nucleotides: TGTGCCAGCAGCGAGCAAGGGACAGCCTATGGCTACACCTTC. Translation gives CASSEQGTAYGYTF.

There are many counts of this clonotype. The CDR3 protein is CATSEFWEETQYF. Here the CDR3 DNA reads TGTGCCACCAGTGAATTCTGGGAAGAGACCCAGTACTTC. This chain links TRBV24-1 with TRBJ2-5; D uncertain. The V gene's germline CDR1 is KGHDR and CDR2 SFDVKD. This CDR3 has 13 residues. V lost 4 bases and J 3 bases, leaving 8 bases between the germline ends.

The gene calls are TRBV20-1 and TRBJ2-7; D is perhaps TRBD1 (6 bases). This CDR3 contains 14 residues. Trimming left V 0 bases short and J 6 bases short, with 15 bases between. Germline loops: CDR1 DFQATT, CDR2 SNEGSKA (reference sequence). CDR3 DNA: TGCAGTGCTAGAGATCAGGGGCAGACTCGCGAGCAGTACTTC. As protein: CSARDQGQTREQYF.

This clonotype occurred a few times. The chain combines TRBV20-1 with TRBJ2-1, with 8 bases that match TRBD2. V trimming: 8 bases; J trimming: 0 bases; junction bases outside the gene matches: 9. Germline assignment: CDR1 DFQATT and CDR2 SNEGSKA (reference sequence). The CDR3 runs 15 residues. The CDR3 protein is CSQPSTSGSYNEQFF. CDR3 DNA sequence: TGCAGTCAACCGAGCACTAGCGGCTCCTACAATGAGCAGTTCTTC.

This clonotype was counted only a few times. CDR3 coding DNA: TGTGCCAGCAGTACCTTTCTCCACTCAGGGACCGGGGAGCTGTTTTTT. Its translation: CASSTFLHSGTGELFF. The rearrangement joins TRBV6-1 to TRBJ2-2, with a tentative D call TRBD1 (5 bases). Trimming cost V 5 bases and J 5 bases, with 18 bases left between them. Germline V CDR1 and CDR2: MNHNS, SASEGT. The CDR3 covers 16 residues.

This clonotype was counted ten times or more. V and J are TRBV29-1 and TRBJ2-1; D unresolved. The germline V and J ends were trimmed by 4 bases and 3 bases, with 7 bases remaining between them. The CDR3 loop spans 12 amino acids. Germline CDR1 is SQVTM and CDR2 is ANQGSEA. The CDR3 DNA is TGCAGCGTTGGGTTTCTCTACAATGAGCAGTTCTTC. It codes for CSVGFLYNEQFF.